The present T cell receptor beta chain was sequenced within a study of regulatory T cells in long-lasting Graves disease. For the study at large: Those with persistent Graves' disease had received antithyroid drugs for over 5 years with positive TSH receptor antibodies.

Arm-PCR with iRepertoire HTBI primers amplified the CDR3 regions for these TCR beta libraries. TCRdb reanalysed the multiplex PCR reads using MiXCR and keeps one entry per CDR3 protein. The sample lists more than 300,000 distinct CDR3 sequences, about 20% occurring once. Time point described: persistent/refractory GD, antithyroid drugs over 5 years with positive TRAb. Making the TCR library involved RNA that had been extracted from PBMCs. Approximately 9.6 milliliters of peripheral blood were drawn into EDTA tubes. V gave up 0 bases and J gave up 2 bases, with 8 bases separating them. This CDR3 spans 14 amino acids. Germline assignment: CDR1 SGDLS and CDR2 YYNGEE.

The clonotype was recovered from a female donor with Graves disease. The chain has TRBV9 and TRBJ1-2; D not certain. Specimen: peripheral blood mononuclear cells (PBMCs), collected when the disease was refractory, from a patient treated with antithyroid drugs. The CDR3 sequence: CASSVVPINYGYTF. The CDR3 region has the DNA TGTGCCAGCAGCGTAGTGCCCATCAACTATGGCTACACCTTC.